What follows are 7 T cell receptor beta chains derived from one specimen sequenced in a study of blood T cell repertoires in COVID-19. This table comes from immunoSEQ multiplex PCR, and its TCRdb copy is limited to in-frame clones, with some not included. This table has fewer than 500,000 clones, 87% appearing once. Sample: PBMCs or T cells enriched from blood (not recorded which). Receptors were obtained from a woman younger than 35 who had recovered from COVID-19.

In regard to this clone: An end of the junction does not agree with germline; a read error may underlie this. The CDR3, as DNA: TGCCCTGGCGGGGGCCTCGATGAGGCTAATCAGACCCAGTACTTC. Translating gives CPGGGLDEANQTQYF. The chain links TRBV7-9 to TRBJ2-5; possible D gene TRBD2, 7 bases. The CDR3 is 15 amino acids. The germline CDR1 and CDR2 sequences are SEHNR and FQNEAQ (reference sequence).

V and J are TRBV5-1 and TRBJ1-1; 7 nucleotides agree with TRBD1. This CDR3 has 13 residues. Germline values: CDR1 SGHRS, CDR2 YFSETQ. V lost 4 bases to trimming and J lost 5 bases; unmatched junction nucleotides: 5. In nucleotides, the CDR3 is TGCGCCAGCAGCCTAGGGGGCCCAACTGAAGCTTTCTTT. Protein product: CASSLGGPTEAFF.

To note about this clone: Its ends do not fully match the called genes, so a read error is possible. The gene calls are TRBV3-1 (or the pseudogene TRBV3-2) and TRBJ1-1; D may be TRBD1 (5 bases). The germline V gene encodes CDR1 LGHDT and CDR2 YNNKEL (reference sequence). CDR3 length: 16 amino acids. The CDR3 DNA reads TGTGCCCGCAGCTATGGGGGGGGAGGGCATGGGACTGAAGCTTTCTTT. Protein: CARSYGGGGHGTEAFF.

The chain joins TRBV6-5 to TRBJ1-5; possibly TRBD1 for D (6 bases). CDR1 and CDR2 from the germline V gene are MNHEY and SVGAGI. V was shortened by 2 bases and J by 6 bases, with 11 bases between the two germline ends. The CDR3 length is 14 residues. This CDR3 is CASSYRGIGQPQHF. CDR3 coding DNA: TGTGCCAGCAGTTACAGGGGGATAGGTCAGCCCCAGCATTTT.

The CDR3 DNA follows: TGCGCCAGCAGCTTGGAAGACAGGGAGAGTGAAGCTTTCTTT. Its translation is CASSLEDRESEAFF. V and J are TRBV5-1 and TRBJ1-1; 7 bases are shared with TRBD1. The CDR3 totals 14 residues. Looked up from germline, CDR1 is SGHRS and CDR2 is YFSETQ. The trim removed 0 bases at V and 7 bases at J, leaving 6 bases unmatched.

The rearrangement links TRBV5-6 to TRBJ2-5; D is unresolved. Germline-derived CDR1 and CDR2 are SGHDT and YYEEEE. This CDR3 is built from 14 residues. V was shortened by 1 base and J by 4 bases, with 11 bases between the two germline ends. The CDR3 DNA follows: TGTGCCAGCAGCTTGCCCTGGGCCGTAGAGACCCAGTACTTC. Its translation is CASSLPWAVETQYF.

CDR3 DNA sequence: TGCGCCAGCAGCCAATTTCCCCCACAGGGTATTGGGCACACCGGGGAGCTGTTTTTT. It codes for CASSQFPPQGIGHTGELFF. The J gene is TRBJ2-2, the V gene TRBV4-1, with a possible D match to TRBD1 (6 bases). Germline loops: CDR1 MGHRA, CDR2 YSYEKL. The CDR3 consists of 19 residues. The germline V and J ends were trimmed by 2 bases and 3 bases, with 22 bases remaining between them.